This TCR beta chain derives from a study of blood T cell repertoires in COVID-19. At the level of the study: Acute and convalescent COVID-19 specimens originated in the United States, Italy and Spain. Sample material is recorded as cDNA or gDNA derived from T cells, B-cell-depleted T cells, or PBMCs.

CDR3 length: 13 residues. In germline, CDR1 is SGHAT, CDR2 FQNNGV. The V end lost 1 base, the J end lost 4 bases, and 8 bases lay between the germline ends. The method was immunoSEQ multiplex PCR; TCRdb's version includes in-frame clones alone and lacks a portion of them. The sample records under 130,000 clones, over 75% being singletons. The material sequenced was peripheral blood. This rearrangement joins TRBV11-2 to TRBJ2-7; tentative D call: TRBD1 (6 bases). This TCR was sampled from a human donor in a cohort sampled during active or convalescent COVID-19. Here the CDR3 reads CASSLARGYEQYF. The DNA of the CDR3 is TGTGCCAGCAGCTTAGCCAGGGGATACGAGCAGTACTTC.